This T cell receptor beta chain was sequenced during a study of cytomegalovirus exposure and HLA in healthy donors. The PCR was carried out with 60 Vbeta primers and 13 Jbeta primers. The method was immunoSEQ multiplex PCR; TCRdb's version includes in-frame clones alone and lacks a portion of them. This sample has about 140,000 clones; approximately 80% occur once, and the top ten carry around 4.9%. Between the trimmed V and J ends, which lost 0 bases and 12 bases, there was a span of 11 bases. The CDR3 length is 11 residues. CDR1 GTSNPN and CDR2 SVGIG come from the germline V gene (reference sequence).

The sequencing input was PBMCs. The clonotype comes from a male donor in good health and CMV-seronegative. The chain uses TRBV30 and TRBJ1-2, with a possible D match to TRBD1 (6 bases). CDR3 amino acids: CAWSVGAWDTF. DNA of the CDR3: TGTGCCTGGAGTGTGGGGGCCTGGGACACCTTC.